This T cell receptor beta chain was sequenced during a study of T cells in tuberculosis. Using immunoSEQ multiplex PCR, the repertoire was profiled, and TCRdb retains in-frame clones only, with some absent. This sample has roughly 7,100 clones, with 95% found just once. Germline V gives CDR1 LNHDA, CDR2 SQIVND (reference sequence). V was trimmed by 1 base and J by 0 bases, leaving 10 bases between them. The CDR3 consists of 16 residues. The chain carries TRBV19 and TRBJ2-1; D perhaps matches TRBD2 (5 bases). The specimen was PBMCs. The receptor comes from an adult with tuberculosis. CDR3 region: CASSIGKRSSYNEQFF. CDR3 DNA sequence: TGTGCCAGTAGTATAGGAAAGCGGAGCTCCTACAATGAGCAGTTCTTC.